This TCR beta chain comes out of a study of cytomegalovirus exposure and HLA in healthy donors (dated by TCRdb to 2016 to 2017). Study-level background: An earlier analysis of some 600 of the donors reported approximately 280 Gb of sequence data and 117 million unique TCR beta sequences obtained from some 200 million T cells. Roughly 300 gigabases of sequencing data and 75 million to 85 million unique TCR sequences made up an early release that covered approximately 700 HLA-typed donors. Of the roughly 400 genotyped donors, approximately 82% fell in the genetic ancestry cluster associated with self-reported Caucasian donors. The study was designed to test whether signatures of past pathogen exposure could be identified by cataloging public T cell receptors. The study profiled the T cell repertoires of approximately 700 subjects by immunosequencing and related them to cytomegalovirus serostatus. In addition to the first cohort of several hundred subjects, a separate validation cohort of 130 or so different subjects was used. High-throughput TCR immunosequencing, statistical association of individual TCRs with disease status, and machine learning were combined to predict cytomegalovirus infection status. In a later analysis, previously published TCR beta repertoires from 550 to 700 donors were re-analyzed and high-resolution HLA genotyping was added so that TCR occurrence patterns could be studied. Rather than drawing on any new phenotypic data, the later analysis identified candidate immune exposures from TCR beta sequences and the way those sequences occurred across donors. An earlier analysis of approximately 500 of the donors applied high-throughput TCR beta sequencing to assess whether each TCR beta V gene segment acted as functional or pseudogenic. Alongside the repertoire data, information on donor age, sex, ethnicity and CMV serostatus was compiled. A later genetic analysis took genome-wide SNP genotypes for about 55% of the 666 donors and used that subset as a discovery cohort. Every discovery cohort repertoire had been produced on one sequencing platform. HLA typing included class I and class II loci at four-digit resolution. Typing coverage differed by locus: A, B, C, DRB1 and DQB1 were typed in about 620-630 donors, DQA1 in about 550, DPA1 in 600 to 610, and DPB1 in just under 480. Four or five DR-DQ haplotypes were handled as single units for association and clustering, since linkage in the cohort was strong. On average, roughly 240,000 unique TCR beta nucleotide sequences were sequenced per donor among some 430 genotyped donors of the cohort, with 15% to 20% of those sequences being non-productive.

In total, about 650 healthy bone marrow donors made up the cohort. Cohort members were all nominally healthy when sampled, although unrecorded immune exposures were likely present. The donor tested CMV seropositive, placing the donor among the 310 or so seropositive members of the cohort. Each donor provided a peripheral blood sample, and peripheral blood mononuclear cells were used for TCR beta sequencing. Genomic DNA extraction from the blood cell samples was performed with the Qiagen DNeasy Blood Extraction Kit. To prepare the library, the immunoSEQ multiplex PCR assay was applied. For the multiplex PCR, a mixture combining 60 forward primers for TCR Vbeta segments and 13 reverse primers for TCR Jbeta segments was used. The CDR3 region of rearranged TCR beta genes was amplified from genomic DNA by a multiplex PCR assay. Amplified TCR beta libraries were sequenced as 87-base-pair reads on the Illumina HiSeq System. The original methods were these. A later analysis counted about 80 million unique TCR beta chains across the 700 or so repertoires, and 9.5 million to 11 million of these chains were shared by at least two donors. Raw reads were error-corrected and collapsed into unique sequences by a nearest-neighbor algorithm in which closely related sequences were merged to remove PCR and sequencing errors. Alignment of CDR3 sequences to IMGT reference sequences was used to assign V, D and J gene segments. For a sequence to be retained, at least a six-nucleotide match to both a V gene segment and a J gene segment was required. Rearrangements were called productive when the CDR3 lacked stop codons and stayed in frame with V and J; all others were non-productive. Following IMGT convention, CDR3 was defined as the stretch from the second conserved V-encoded cysteine up to the conserved J-encoded phenylalanine. Sequences without an unambiguous match to a single V gene segment were excluded from the earlier analysis of 587 of the donors. An earlier analysis of 450 to 650 of the donors called V segments functional above 56.7% productive rearrangements and segregating when the between-donor standard deviation exceeded 5%. A statistical classification framework was developed to diagnose cytomegalovirus status using the catalog of TCR beta chain sequences. V and J gene assignment, in a later analysis, came from comparing TCR nucleotide sequences with IMGT/GENE-DB human TR gene sequences. The TCRdist pipeline was used in a later analysis to assign CDR3 sequences and most-parsimonious VDJ recombination scenarios. In a later analysis, each TCR beta chain was defined by its CDR3 amino acid sequence together with its V-gene family, and reads without a unique V-gene family were excluded. A later analysis removed 500 to 600 highly shared, low-generation-probability nucleotide sequences to deal with suspected cross-contamination and a sequencing artifact. For each public chain, a later analysis derived a clonal expansion index from normalized ranks of inferred template counts within each repertoire. In a later analysis, generation probabilities were computed using a VDJ recombination model fitted to out-of-frame rearrangements, and the results were checked against IGoR. A later analysis scored TCR-TCR, TCR-HLA and TCR-CMV co-occurrence with hypergeometric tests, applying a repertoire-size bias correction to TCR pairs. False discovery rates were estimated in a later analysis by permuting HLA or CMV assignments 20 times. A later analysis grouped co-occurring TCRs with DBSCAN, adding TCRdist sequence similarity when clustering within HLA-allele-positive subsets. Co-occurrence clustering excluded repertoires with fewer than 30,000 or more than 120,000 public chains, plus five with anomalous nucleotide sharing. In TCRdb, the immuneACCESS table is reduced to in-frame sequences with V and J assigned. These tables do not hold every clone; where another copy was compared, an unresolved V gene accounts for under half, and the others remain unexplained. D and trimming come from the DNA, and the V and J calls and clone size come from that table. The sample has 200,000 to 300,000 clones on record, about 80% of them singletons. 8% of the sample goes to the ten largest clones.

Notes on this clone: There is no known antigen for this receptor. No per-base quality is available; no much larger clone lies one base away.

What the authors observed across the whole study: At a false discovery rate of 0.05, a later analysis linked fewer than 20,000 TCR beta sequences to specific HLA alleles. Presence/absence analyses assumed roughly uniform sequencing depth across donors, an assumption that may not hold. Because counts were too low, seventeen rarely observed V segments, including chromosome 9 orphons, were excluded from the earlier analysis of 587 of the donors. In a later analysis, several top co-occurrence clusters were reported to appear linked to parvovirus B19, influenza, CMV and Epstein-Barr virus. When HLA alleles, especially DR and DQ, strongly co-occurred, TCR associations were difficult to assign to individual alleles. The sequencing pipeline was judged likely to have produced a cluster of highly shared sequence variants as a technical artifact. HLA typing was unavailable for some donors at each locus, so association tests used only the typed subset. In both the original and validation cohorts, the classifier was reported to diagnose cytomegalovirus status with high specificity and sensitivity. Linkage disequilibrium might explain the correlated functional status among segregating V segments, but an unknown experimental factor could not be excluded. In a later analysis, the rate of TCR association differed among HLA loci, with DRB1 alleles having the most associated TCRs and HLA-C alleles having the fewest. An earlier analysis of 587 of the donors showed that most TCR beta V segments appeared in productive rearrangements either about 87% or about 30% of the time, which broadly matched IMGT annotations. A further reported finding was that TCR beta sequences accurately predicted the HLA-A and HLA-B alleles for most subjects in the first cohort. According to a later analysis, most CMV-associated TCR beta chains appeared to be HLA-restricted, and the HLA associations seemed to be driven largely by CMV exposure. In vitro tests confirmed that three of the cytomegalovirus-associated TCR beta chains recognize cytomegalovirus antigens. A later genetic analysis associated a missense DCLRE1C variant with V-gene and J-gene trimming of TCR beta chains, and an independent cohort replicated the association. Most TCR sequences were observed very rarely across donors, whereas some public TCRs were present in many individuals. In the study, some 160 TCR beta chains were listed as associated with cytomegalovirus. It was suggested by the authors that the approach could potentially be generalized to other disease states and immunological phenotypes. A later analysis found that HLA-associated TCR beta chains were more clonally expanded and had lower generation probabilities than equally common non-associated chains. In this cohort, only TCR beta chains were sequenced, and detectable features were limited by the absence of alpha or paired-chain data. CMV serostatus was the only immune exposure information available for the cohort. Compared with the 666-donor mean, donors in an Asian-associated ancestry cluster had fewer N-insertions in productive TCRs, according to a later genetic analysis.

Sequenced sample: PBMCs. This TCR was recovered from a woman aged 55-69 years in good health and CMV-seropositive.

The nucleotide sequence reads TGCGCCAGCAGCGCGTACTTAACGAACACTGAAGCTTTCTTT. Its translation reads: CASSAYLTNTEAFF. The chain is encoded by TRBV5-1 joined to TRBJ1-1, with the D gene too uncertain to name. According to the germline V gene, CDR1 reads SGHRS and CDR2 reads YFSETQ. V loses 4 bases of germline sequence and J loses 1 base, and the interval between the two ends is 11 bases. The CDR3 spans 14 residues, from the cysteine through the phenylalanine. This entry keeps only the CDR3 DNA: 42 bases, framed from base 1.